Each of the 30 T cell receptor beta chains below was sequenced from the same sample in a study of blood T cell repertoires in COVID-19. Some clones are missing from TCRdb's copy, which holds only in-frame ones; the method was immunoSEQ multiplex PCR. The table records just under 55,000 clones, 85% to 95% of them present only once. The specimen sequenced was peripheral blood. Every receptor here comes from a man between 50 and 59 years old with acute or convalescent COVID-19.

V gene TRBV3-1 (or the pseudogene TRBV3-2) combines with J gene TRBJ2-7; the match to TRBD1 covers 7 bases. The junction had 14 bases not matched to a gene; V was cut back by 5 bases and J by 4 bases. The CDR3 length is 16 residues. Germline assignment: CDR1 LGHDT and CDR2 YNNKEL (reference sequence). The CDR3 DNA is TGTGCCAGCAGCACTTATCGACAGGGATGGGTTTACGAGCAGTACTTC. Its translation is CASSTYRQGWVYEQYF.

The V and J genes are TRBV18 and TRBJ1-2; D might be TRBD1 (5 bases). V was trimmed by 2 bases and J by 8 bases, leaving 15 bases between them. Germline V gives CDR1 KGHSH, CDR2 LQKENI. The CDR3 is 14 amino acids. Here the CDR3 DNA reads TGTGCCAGCTCACCATTAGGAGGGACGGAGGGCTACACCTTC. This sequence encodes CASSPLGGTEGYTF.

V gene TRBV6-5 combines with J gene TRBJ2-2; a weak D match, TRBD1 (6 bases). This CDR3 has 15 residues. Germline V gene sequence: CDR1 MNHEY, CDR2 SVGAGI. Trimming stripped 8 bases from V and 0 bases from J, with 13 bases between. This CDR3 reads CASGRGFANTGELFF. CDR3 coding DNA: TGTGCCAGCGGAAGGGGGTTCGCGAACACCGGGGAGCTGTTTTTT.

CDR3 residues: CSVDLSQGMWPTGELFF. The CDR3 nucleotides are TGCAGCGTTGACTTATCCCAGGGAATGTGGCCGACCGGGGAGCTGTTTTTT. This chain links TRBV29-1 with TRBJ2-2, with D tentatively TRBD1 (5 bases). The CDR3 contains 17 residues. Germline values: CDR1 SQVTM, CDR2 ANQGSEA. Trimming pared 3 bases from V and 5 bases from J, leaving 22 bases between.

V and J are TRBV5-1 and TRBJ2-7; 7 positions agree with TRBD2. CDR1 and CDR2 from the germline V gene are SGHRS and YFSETQ. The CDR3 runs to 14 residues. The V segment lost 0 bases and the J segment 7 bases; nucleotides outside the gene matches: 7. CDR3 nucleotide sequence: TGCGCCAGCAGCTTGGAGGCGGGAGTGAGGGAGCAGTACTTC. Translating it yields CASSLEAGVREQYF.

The chain joins TRBV30 to TRBJ2-3; tentative D call: TRBD2 (6 bases). Trimming left V 0 bases short and J 0 bases short, with 10 bases between. Germline V gene data show CDR1 as GTSNPN and CDR2 as SVGIG (reference sequence). The CDR3 has 15 amino acids. The CDR3 nucleotides are TGTGCCTGGAGTGTACTGGGGACTAGCACAGATACGCAGTATTTT. This codes for CAWSVLGTSTDTQYF. The full variable domain, completed using reference TRBV30 and TRBJ2-3, is SQTIHQWPATLVQPVGSPLSLECTVEGTSNPNLYWYRQAAGRGLQLLFYSVGIGQISSEVPQNLSASRPQDRQFILSSKKLLLSDSGFYLCAWSVLGTSTDTQYFGPGTRLTVL.

The chain has TRBV6-4 and TRBJ1-5, with TRBD1 identical over 10 bases. The CDR3 runs to 19 residues. The junction had 12 bases not matched to a gene; V was cut back by 4 bases and J by 0 bases. Per the germline V gene, CDR1 is MRHNA and CDR2 is SNTAGT. The CDR3 protein is CASSVARDRGNHSNQPQHF. Here the CDR3 DNA reads TGTGCCAGCAGTGTCGCTCGGGACAGGGGAAACCATAGCAATCAGCCCCAGCATTTT.

V usage is TRBV5-1 and J usage is TRBJ1-3; tentative D call: TRBD1 (6 bases). CDR1 SGHRS and CDR2 YFSETQ come from the germline V gene. CDR3 length: 14 residues. The V end lost 0 bases, the J end lost 6 bases, and 10 bases lay between the germline ends. The DNA of the CDR3 is TGCGCCAGCAGCTTGGACACAGGGAAAAACACCATATATTTT. Its protein is CASSLDTGKNTIYF.

The chain is built from TRBV6-2 or TRBV6-3 and TRBJ2-7; D gene ambiguous. This CDR3 has 11 amino acids. V was shortened by 4 bases and J by 3 bases, with 4 bases between the two germline ends. Germline CDR1 and CDR2: MNHEY and SVGEGT. The CDR3 DNA reads as TGTGCCAGCAGTTCCTACTACGAGCAGTACTTC. Translation gives CASSSYYEQYF.

The V and J genes are TRBV2 and TRBJ1-5; D unclear. CDR1 SNHLY and CDR2 FYNNEI come from the germline V gene. This CDR3 has 14 amino acids. Trimming pared 1 base from V and 8 bases from J, leaving 12 bases between. The CDR3 loop reads CASSEEVGEEPQHF. CDR3 coding DNA: TGTGCCAGCAGTGAAGAGGTGGGCGAAGAGCCCCAGCATTTT. Filled out from reference TRBV2 and TRBJ1-5, the complete variable domain reads EPEVTQTPSHQVTQMGQEVILRCVPISNHLYFYWYRQILGQKVEFLVSFYNNEISEKSEIFDDQFSVERPDGSNFTLKIRSTKLEDSAMYFCASSEEVGEEPQHFGDGTRLSIL.

There are a few counts of this clone. V and J are TRBV27 and TRBJ2-2; 7 bases agree with TRBD2. J gave up 6 bases and V 3 bases, and 10 bases lay outside the gene matches. This CDR3 comprises 16 residues. CDR1 and CDR2 from the germline V gene are MNHEY and SMNVEV (reference sequence). CDR3 bases: TGTGCCAGCAGTTTGTCCCCTGGGGAGGGACCCGGGGAGCTGTTTTTT. This sequence encodes CASSLSPGEGPGELFF.

This chain's CDR3 is CASSRTQDRVGSYEQYF. The CDR3, as DNA: TGTGCCAGCTCACGCACGCAAGACAGGGTAGGATCCTACGAGCAGTACTTC. The genes are TRBV18 and TRBJ2-7; 7 bases map to TRBD1. The CDR3 is 17 residues long. V lost 4 bases, J lost 1 base, and 13 bases stayed unmatched. Germline CDR1 reads KGHSH; CDR2 reads LQKENI.

The chain links TRBV12-3 or TRBV12-4 to TRBJ1-5, with 7 positions matching TRBD1. The CDR3 covers 13 residues. V trimming: 6 bases; J trimming: 4 bases; junction bases outside the gene matches: 3. CDR3 coding DNA: TGTGCCAGCAGGACGGGACAGAATCAGCCCCAGCATTTT. Translation: CASRTGQNQPQHF.

The rearrangement uses TRBV7-9 and TRBJ1-4; the match to TRBD1 covers 10 bases. Germline CDR1 SEHNR, CDR2 FQNEAQ (reference sequence). This CDR3 has 14 residues. After removal of 5 bases from V and 10 bases from J, the junction contained 7 bases not matched to a gene. The DNA of the CDR3 is TGTGCCAGCAGCGGAGGGGACAGGGGCGGAAAACTGTTTTTT. The encoded protein is CASSGGDRGGKLFF.

The chain uses TRBV12-5 and TRBJ2-2; 7 nucleotides line up with TRBD2. There are 16 residues in the CDR3. The V segment lost 2 bases and the J segment 0 bases; nucleotides outside the gene matches: 3. CDR1 and CDR2 (germline): LGHNT, FRNRAP. CDR3 residues: CASGLKLAPNTGELFF. CDR3 DNA: TGTGCTAGTGGTTTGAAACTAGCGCCGAACACCGGGGAGCTGTTTTTT.

The gene calls are TRBV9 and TRBJ2-2; tentatively, D is TRBD2 (6 bases). Deletions cut 4 bases from V and 1 base from J, with 17 bases between. Germline V gene lookup returns CDR1 SGDLS and CDR2 YYNGEE. There are 17 residues in the CDR3. The CDR3 sequence: CASSPRDGGMNTGELFF. As DNA, the CDR3 is TGTGCCAGCAGCCCCAGAGATGGCGGGATGAACACCGGGGAGCTGTTTTTT.

This chain joins TRBV12-5 and TRBJ2-3; 8 nucleotides line up with TRBD1. Germline CDR1 is LGHNT and CDR2 is FRNRAP. The CDR3 totals 15 residues. J lost 2 bases, V lost 4 bases, and 5 bases had no gene match. The CDR3 reads CASGSGRGLTDTQYF. CDR3 sequence (DNA): TGTGCTAGTGGTTCGGGCAGGGGGCTCACAGATACGCAGTATTTT.

This chain links TRBV19 with TRBJ2-5; the D is unclear. V was trimmed by 8 bases and J by 3 bases, leaving 13 bases between them. CDR3 length: 13 residues. Germline V gene lookup returns CDR1 LNHDA and CDR2 SQIVND (reference sequence). CDR3 DNA sequence: TGTGCCAGTCAAGTCAGCCTAGAAGAGACCCAGTACTTC. The encoded protein is CASQVSLEETQYF.

This chain links TRBV12-3 or TRBV12-4 with TRBJ2-3, with unresolved D. The length of the CDR3 is 13 residues. V lost 1 base to trimming and J lost 4 bases, with 6 bases between them. CDR3 sequence reads: CASSLDYPDTQYF. The CDR3, as DNA: TGTGCCAGCAGTTTAGACTACCCAGATACGCAGTATTTT.

V gene TRBV5-6 combines with J gene TRBJ1-2, with TRBD1 identical over 10 bases. The CDR3 extends over 15 amino acids. CDR1 and CDR2 from the germline V gene are SGHDT and YYEEEE. The J segment lost 3 bases and the V segment lost 0 bases, leaving 2 bases of the junction unmatched. The DNA for the CDR3 is TGTGCCAGCAGCTTGGAGGGGACAGGGGACTATGGCTACACCTTC. It is translated as CASSLEGTGDYGYTF. The full variable domain, rest sourced from reference TRBV5-6 and TRBJ1-2, is DAGVTQSPTHLIKTRGQQVTLRCSPKSGHDTVSWYQQALGQGPQFIFQYYEEEERQRGNFPDRFSGHQFPNYSSELNVNALLLGDSALYLCASSLEGTGDYGYTFGSGTRLTVV.

The chain has TRBV9 and TRBJ1-2; 10 nucleotides line up with TRBD1. V was pared by 1 base and J by 8 bases, with 5 bases of the junction left unmatched. This CDR3 contains 14 residues. Germline V gene data show CDR1 as SGDLS and CDR2 as YYNGEE. As DNA, the CDR3 is TGTGCCAGCAGCGTATCGACAGGGGGCTTGGGCTACACCTTC. Amino acid sequence: CASSVSTGGLGYTF.

The chain is built from TRBV2 and TRBJ2-7; D gene uncertain. Trimming left V 11 bases short and J 1 base short, with 15 bases between. The V gene's germline CDR1 is SNHLY and CDR2 FYNNEI. This CDR3 contains 13 residues. The CDR3 DNA reads as TGTGCCCGTCGACCCACCGGGTCCTACGAGCAGTACTTC. Encoded protein: CARRPTGSYEQYF.

The chain combines TRBV3-1 (or the pseudogene TRBV3-2) with TRBJ1-6; no definite D call. Trimming stripped 6 bases from V and 0 bases from J, with 9 bases between. This CDR3 contains 15 residues. The germline V gene encodes CDR1 LGHDT and CDR2 YNNKEL (reference sequence). The CDR3 sequence is CASRRIASYNSPLHF. CDR3 sequence (DNA): TGTGCCAGCAGGCGGATAGCCTCCTATAATTCACCCCTCCACTTT.

The CDR3 DNA reads as TGTGCCAGCAGCCAGAGGACAAACCACAATGAGCAGTTCTTC. Translated: CASSQRTNHNEQFF. The chain employs TRBV7-2 and TRBJ2-1; TRBD1 is a possible D gene (5 bases). This CDR3 is built from 14 residues. The germline gives CDR1 SGHTA, CDR2 FQGNSA. V lost 5 bases to trimming and J lost 5 bases, with 13 bases between them.

The rearrangement joins TRBV30 to TRBJ1-2, with 8 positions matching TRBD1. Germline loops: CDR1 GTSNPN, CDR2 SVGIG (reference sequence). With 7 bases clipped from V and 6 bases from J, the junction kept 10 bases outside the gene matches. The CDR3 contains 13 residues. CDR3 loop: CASESRGQDGYTF. The CDR3 region has the DNA TGTGCCTCAGAAAGCAGGGGGCAGGATGGCTACACCTTC.

The chain uses TRBV14 and TRBJ1-1; D may be TRBD1 (6 bases). The V end was cut by 2 bases, the J end by 4 bases, with 11 bases between. The CDR3 is 14 amino acids. Germline CDR1 is SGHDN and CDR2 is FVKESK. CDR3 coding DNA: TGTGCCAGCAGCCAAAATATAGGGGGCACTGAAGCTTTCTTT. The encoded protein is CASSQNIGGTEAFF.

J is TRBJ1-6 and V is TRBV10-3, with 7 bases identical to TRBD1. Germline assignment: CDR1 ENHRY and CDR2 SYGVKD. This CDR3 region has 14 residues. The V and J ends lost 6 bases and 6 bases, in that order; junction bases with no gene match: 5. CDR3 residues: CAIRTGTANSPLHF. The DNA of the CDR3 is TGTGCCATCAGAACCGGGACAGCTAATTCACCCCTCCACTTT.

This rearrangement joins TRBV11-2 to TRBJ2-3; possible D gene TRBD1, 6 bases. V gave up 1 base and J gave up 0 bases, with 11 bases separating them. Germline assignment: CDR1 SGHAT and CDR2 FQNNGV. The CDR3 sequence is 16 residues long. CDR3 in amino acids: CASSLVWTASTDTQYF. CDR3 coding DNA: TGTGCCAGCAGCTTAGTGTGGACAGCTAGCACAGATACGCAGTATTTT.

The chain couples TRBV5-4 to TRBJ2-5; TRBD1 aligns across 7 bases. The CDR3 covers 15 residues. In germline, CDR1 is SGHNT, CDR2 YYREEE (reference sequence). Unmatched junction bases numbered 13, after V lost 4 bases and J lost 7 bases. CDR3 in amino acids: CASSAPLGQSGTQYF. The CDR3 DNA sequence: TGTGCCAGCAGCGCCCCCTTGGGACAGTCGGGGACCCAGTACTTC.

V usage is TRBV27 and J usage is TRBJ2-5; tentative D call: TRBD1 (5 bases). Germline CDR1 is MNHEY and CDR2 is SMNVEV (reference sequence). The CDR3 loop spans 15 amino acids. Trimming stripped 3 bases from V and 2 bases from J, with 13 bases between. The chain's CDR3 is CASSFLGSGQETQYF. The DNA for the CDR3 is TGTGCCAGCAGTTTTCTTGGATCAGGGCAAGAGACCCAGTACTTC.